Following are 27 T cell receptor beta chains from one sample sequenced in a study of cytomegalovirus exposure and HLA in healthy donors. The study ran its PCR with 60 Vbeta and 13 Jbeta primers. Using immunoSEQ multiplex PCR, the repertoire was profiled, and TCRdb retains in-frame clones only, with some absent. The table has 150,000 or so clones, around 81% seen once; the top ten hold 2% to 2.5%. Sequencing was done on a sample of PBMCs. The origin of the receptors is a man aged 50-60 years in good health and CMV-seronegative.

The chain combines TRBV2 with TRBJ2-4; D is perhaps TRBD1 (5 bases). The CDR3 covers 13 residues. Trimming shortened V by 4 bases and J by 7 bases, and 11 bases separated the two germline ends. Germline assignment: CDR1 SNHLY and CDR2 FYNNEI. The CDR3 region has the DNA TGTGCCAGCAGTGGACAGAACCTTAACATTCAGTACTTC. Translated: CASSGQNLNIQYF.

This sequence joins TRBV5-1 and TRBJ2-2; D gene uncertain. The CDR3 is 14 amino acids. Trimming took 1 base from V and 6 from J, leaving 10 bases between them. Germline V lookup: CDR1 SGHRS, CDR2 YFSETQ. The CDR3 sequence: CASSLIVESGELFF. The CDR3 DNA is TGCGCCAGCAGCTTGATTGTCGAGTCCGGGGAGCTGTTTTTT.

The chain is built from TRBV5-1 and TRBJ1-2; TRBD1 matches at 10 bases. With V trimmed by 0 bases and J by 4 bases, 9 bases remained unmatched. The CDR3 sequence is 17 residues long. Germline V gene sequence: CDR1 SGHRS, CDR2 YFSETQ. DNA of the CDR3: TGCGCCAGCAGCTTGGACGGGACAGGGGATGTAGGCTATGGCTACACCTTC. Translated, it gives CASSLDGTGDVGYGYTF.

This chain joins TRBV15 and TRBJ1-4; a weak D match, TRBD1 (6 bases). Trimming left V 6 bases short and J 8 bases short, with 22 bases between. CDR1 LNHNV and CDR2 YYDKDF come from the germline V gene (reference sequence). The CDR3 consists of 16 residues. The CDR3 here is CATRSGGAGSGEKLFF. The CDR3, as DNA: TGTGCCACCAGAAGTGGGGGGGCCGGGAGCGGGGAAAAACTGTTTTTT.

The chain employs TRBV11-2 and TRBJ2-1; possible D gene TRBD2, 6 bases. Germline V lookup: CDR1 SGHAT, CDR2 FQNNGV. V gave up 3 bases and J gave up 0 bases, with 12 bases separating them. The CDR3 is 16 amino acids. CDR3 bases: TGTGCCAGCAGCTTCAGACGGGGGAGCTCCTACAATGAGCAGTTCTTC. This translates into CASSFRRGSSYNEQFF.

This chain uses TRBV7-5 with TRBJ2-7; TRBD1, as called in the table, went unchecked against the DNA. TRBV7-5 is a pseudogene segment. The CDR3 is 15 residues long. CDR3 bases: TGTGCCAGAAGCGTTTACAGGGGAGACTCCTACGAGCAGTACTTC. Protein: CARSVYRGDSYEQYF.

This chain links TRBV6-1 with TRBJ2-7; tentative D call: TRBD1 (6 bases). The CDR3 spans 15 residues. CDR1 is MNHNS, CDR2 SASEGT, per germline. The V end lost 7 bases, the J end lost 0 bases, and 16 bases lay between the germline ends. The CDR3 sequence is CASMRGQLLSYEQYF. For the CDR3, the DNA is TGTGCCAGCATGAGGGGACAACTCCTCTCCTACGAGCAGTACTTC.

The chain uses TRBV11-3 and TRBJ2-7, with 12 positions matching TRBD2. The CDR3 sequence is 14 residues long. J gave up 1 base and V 5 bases, and 0 bases lay outside the gene matches. Germline CDR1 reads SGHNT; CDR2 reads YENEEA. CDR3 nucleotide sequence: TGTGCCAGCAGCCTAGCGGGAGGGTCCTACGAGCAGTACTTC. Its protein product is CASSLAGGSYEQYF.

The gene calls are TRBV27 and TRBJ2-2; 9 bases map to TRBD2. CDR3 size: 19 residues. J lost 0 bases, V lost 0 bases, and 8 bases had no gene match. The germline gives CDR1 MNHEY, CDR2 SMNVEV (reference sequence). The CDR3 nucleotides read TGTGCCAGCAGTTTATCCACGCTAAGACTAGCGGCGAACACCGGGGAGCTGTTTTTT. As protein: CASSLSTLRLAANTGELFF.

The chain has TRBV6-5 and TRBJ2-2; no clear D. This CDR3 is 15 amino acids long. The V end lost 2 bases, the J end lost 6 bases, and 13 bases lay between the germline ends. The germline V gene has CDR1 MNHEY and CDR2 SVGAGI. The CDR3 loop is CASSYGHPPAGELFF. The CDR3 DNA reads TGTGCCAGCAGTTACGGGCATCCCCCCGCCGGGGAGCTGTTTTTT.

This clone appeared a single time. This CDR3 is CASSVEPGGGYEQYF. As DNA, the CDR3 is TGTGCCAGCAGCGTAGAACCAGGGGGAGGCTACGAGCAGTACTTC. The V call is TRBV9, the J call TRBJ2-7, with D possibly TRBD1 on 7 matching bases. The CDR3 covers 15 residues. CDR1 SGDLS and CDR2 YYNGEE come from the germline V gene. Deletions cut 0 bases from V and 3 bases from J, with 13 bases between.

A few counts support this clone. At the DNA level, this CDR3 is encoded by other sequences in the same sample as well. V is TRBV4-1 and J is TRBJ2-7; D is perhaps TRBD2 (6 bases). V shed 0 bases and J shed 4 bases, with 13 bases lying between them. The CDR3 consists of 15 residues. The germline CDR1 and CDR2 sequences are MGHRA and YSYEKL. The CDR3 loop is CASSQDSGGGYEQYF. CDR3 DNA: TGCGCCAGCAGCCAAGATTCTGGGGGAGGATACGAGCAGTACTTC.

The chain has TRBV19 and TRBJ1-5; 8 nucleotides align to TRBD1. The CDR3 is 13 residues long. Looked up from germline, CDR1 is LNHDA and CDR2 is SQIVND (reference sequence). The V gene end was trimmed by 9 bases and the J gene end by 6 bases; junction bases not matched to a gene: 7. In DNA, the CDR3 is TGTGCCAGCCGGGACAGGCTACTTCAGCCCCAGCATTTT. Translating it yields CASRDRLLQPQHF. Combining the CDR3 with reference TRBV19 and TRBJ1-5 gives the whole variable domain DGGITQSPKYLFRKEGQNVTLSCEQNLNHDAMYWYRQDPGQGLRLIYYSQIVNDFQKGDIAEGYSVSREKKESFPLTVTSAQKNPTAFYLCASRDRLLQPQHFGDGTRLSIL.

This sequence joins TRBV6-5 and TRBJ1-2; D is unclear. The germline gives CDR1 MNHEY, CDR2 SVGAGI. This CDR3 region has 13 residues. Trimming pared 7 bases from V and 8 bases from J, leaving 17 bases between. The CDR3 sequence is CASTRRSGAGYTF. DNA for the CDR3: TGTGCCAGCACTAGGCGAAGTGGCGCGGGCTACACCTTC.

V gene TRBV19 combines with J gene TRBJ1-4, with a possible D match to TRBD1 (6 bases). Trimming shortened V by 8 bases and J by 0 bases, and 16 bases separated the two germline ends. The CDR3 runs to 16 residues. Germline CDR1 and CDR2: LNHDA and SQIVND (reference sequence). The CDR3 DNA is TGTGCCAGTGGAAGACAGGCCCCTGCAACTAATGAAAAACTGTTTTTT. It encodes CASGRQAPATNEKLFF.

The rearrangement links TRBV2 to TRBJ2-5; D not certain. The germline V gene encodes CDR1 SNHLY and CDR2 FYNNEI. The CDR3 runs 13 residues. V shed 7 bases and J shed 1 base, with 10 bases lying between them. CDR3 nucleotide sequence: TGTGCCAGCACCGACTCTGGCCAAGAGACCCAGTACTTC. It is translated as CASTDSGQETQYF.

This clone was counted between two and nine times. This chain joins TRBV13 and TRBJ1-2, with 10 bases aligning to TRBD1. Losses at the gene ends were 0 bases for V and 5 bases for J; bases not matched to a gene: 6. CDR1 is PRHDT and CDR2 is FYEKMQ in the germline V gene (reference sequence). The length of the CDR3 is 16 residues. The CDR3 bases are TGTGCCAGCAGCTTAGGCCCGACAGGGGGCGATTATGGCTACACCTTC. Translated: CASSLGPTGGDYGYTF. The full variable domain, completed using reference TRBV13 and TRBJ1-2, is AAGVIQSPRHLIKEKRETATLKCYPIPRHDTVYWYQQGPGQDPQFLISFYEKMQSDKGSIPDRFSAQQFSDYHSELNMSSLELGDSALYFCASSLGPTGGDYGYTFGSGTRLTVV.

In the case of this clone: The sample holds other DNA sequences that translate to the same CDR3. The chain carries TRBV7-9 and TRBJ2-5; D perhaps matches TRBD2 (5 bases). CDR3 length equals 14 residues. V lost 1 base and J 5 bases, leaving 11 bases between the germline ends. Germline V gene sequence: CDR1 SEHNR, CDR2 FQNEAQ (reference sequence). CDR3 protein: CASSLGSPGETQYF. The CDR3 nucleotides are TGTGCCAGCAGCTTAGGTTCCCCGGGGGAGACCCAGTACTTC.

The gene calls are TRBV7-2 and TRBJ1-1; 9 nucleotides align to TRBD1. The V gene end was trimmed by 6 bases and the J gene end by 0 bases; junction bases not matched to a gene: 2. Germline assignment: CDR1 SGHTA and CDR2 FQGNSA. The CDR3 length is 14 residues. DNA for the CDR3: TGTGCCAGCAGTTACAGGGGGCTGAACACTGAAGCTTTCTTT. This gives the protein CASSYRGLNTEAFF.

This chain connects TRBV27 to TRBJ1-6; no reliable D call. This CDR3 has 14 residues. The V gene's germline CDR1 is MNHEY and CDR2 SMNVEV (reference sequence). Trimming shortened V by 6 bases and J by 0 bases, and 6 bases separated the two germline ends. This chain's CDR3 is CASSGSSYNSPLHF. The CDR3 coding sequence is TGTGCCAGCAGCGGTAGCTCCTATAATTCACCCCTCCACTTT.

CDR3 in DNA: TGTGCCAGCAGTGGGGAACAGGGGACCTTTGTCGGTACGCAGTATTTT. Translation: CASSGEQGTFVGTQYF. The chain is built from TRBV6-1 and TRBJ2-3; TRBD1 matches 7 bases. CDR1 is MNHNS, CDR2 SASEGT, per germline. The CDR3 runs to 16 residues. J gave up 8 bases and V 4 bases, and 15 bases lay outside the gene matches.

This chain links TRBV18 with TRBJ1-2; 7 bases map to TRBD1. The V gene end was trimmed by 0 bases and the J gene end by 6 bases; junction bases not matched to a gene: 7. The V gene's germline CDR1 is KGHSH and CDR2 LQKENI. This CDR3 comprises 15 residues. The CDR3: CASSPPTGSGHGYTF. DNA for the CDR3: TGTGCCAGCTCACCACCGACAGGGTCGGGGCATGGCTACACCTTC.

The CDR3 loop reads CASSFTGATEAFF. CDR3 in DNA: TGCGCCAGCAGCTTTACAGGGGCCACTGAAGCTTTCTTT. The chain employs TRBV5-1 and TRBJ1-1; 7 bases line up with TRBD1. Trimming at V came to 2 bases and at J to 4 bases, leaving 2 bases not matched to a gene. This CDR3 has 13 amino acids. Looked up from germline, CDR1 is SGHRS and CDR2 is YFSETQ.

This clone was seen more than once but under ten times. At one end, the junction sequence differs from germline, possibly due to a read error. The chain couples TRBV7-3 to TRBJ1-6; D gene ambiguous. From germline, CDR1 is SGHTA and CDR2 FQGTGA. This CDR3 spans 14 amino acids. CDR3 in DNA: TGTGCCAGCAGCTTAAACGGGTATAGTTCACCCCTCCACTTT. Residues: CASSLNGYSSPLHF.

V usage is TRBV7-2 and J usage is TRBJ1-2; D is ambiguous. The germline gives CDR1 SGHTA, CDR2 FQGNSA. Trimming pared 4 bases from V and 6 bases from J, leaving 27 bases between. The CDR3 length is 18 residues. CDR3 loop: CASSSDGGDWAGVHGYTF. As DNA, the CDR3 is TGTGCCAGCAGCTCGGACGGCGGAGATTGGGCGGGAGTACATGGCTACACCTTC.

This chain joins TRBV27 and TRBJ1-6, with TRBD1 matching 7 bases. V dropped 5 bases and J dropped 9; count of bases not matched to a gene: 4. This CDR3 contains 13 residues. Germline V CDR1 and CDR2: MNHEY, SMNVEV (reference sequence). CDR3 sequence reads: CASSMTGISPLHF. The DNA for the CDR3 is TGTGCCAGCAGTATGACAGGGATTTCACCCCTCCACTTT.

The chain has TRBV19 and TRBJ1-2, with D hard to call. CDR1 LNHDA and CDR2 SQIVND come from the germline V gene (reference sequence). V lost 0 bases and J lost 3, with 5 bases in between. CDR3 length equals 13 residues. As DNA, the CDR3 is TGTGCCAGTAGTATAGAGGCATACTATGGCTACACCTTC. Its translation is CASSIEAYYGYTF.